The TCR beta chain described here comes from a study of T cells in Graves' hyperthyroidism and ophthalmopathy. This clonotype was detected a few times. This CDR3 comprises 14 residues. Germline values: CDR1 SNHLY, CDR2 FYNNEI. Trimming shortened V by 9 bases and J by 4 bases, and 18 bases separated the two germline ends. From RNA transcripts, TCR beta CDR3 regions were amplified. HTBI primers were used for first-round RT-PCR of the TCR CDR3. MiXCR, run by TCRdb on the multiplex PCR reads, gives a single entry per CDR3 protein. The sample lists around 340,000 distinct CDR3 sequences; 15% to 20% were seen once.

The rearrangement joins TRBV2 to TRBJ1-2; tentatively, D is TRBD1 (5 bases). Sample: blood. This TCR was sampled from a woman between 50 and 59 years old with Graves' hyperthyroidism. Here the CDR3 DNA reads TGTGCCAGTCTAGCTCCGGGACTTGTCTATGGCTACACCTTC. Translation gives CASLAPGLVYGYTF.